This T cell receptor (beta chain) was sequenced in a study of Ad26.COV2.S vaccination and SARS-CoV-2 variants. In the case of this clone: The antigen remains undetermined.

Regarding the study as a whole: Once vaccination had occurred, spike-specific CD8+ and CD4+ T cell responses reportedly showed substantial breadth.

The table came from immunoSEQ multiplex PCR; TCRdb's copy has only in-frame clones and leaves some out. This table holds roughly 240,000 clones, roughly 90% found once. Germline values: CDR1 LNHDA, CDR2 SQIVND (reference sequence). The V end lost 6 bases, the J end lost 0 bases, and 15 bases lay between the germline ends. CDR3 length: 16 residues. Noted treatment: approximately 18 received Ad26.COV2.S at low or high dose, single or two shots; about 5 received placebo; per-sample allocation not given. Sampling took place 63 days after the first vaccine or placebo injection. The source is a person between 18 and 60 years old who received the Ad26.COV2.S COVID-19 vaccine or a placebo. The chain couples TRBV19 to TRBJ1-5; D is possibly TRBD1 (6 bases). Sequenced material: peripheral blood, taken in a trial of Ad26.COV2.S vaccine versus placebo. The CDR3 DNA sequence: TGTGCCAGTAGGATGAAGCAACAGGGTAGCAATCAGCCCCAGCATTTT. This sequence encodes CASRMKQQGSNQPQHF.